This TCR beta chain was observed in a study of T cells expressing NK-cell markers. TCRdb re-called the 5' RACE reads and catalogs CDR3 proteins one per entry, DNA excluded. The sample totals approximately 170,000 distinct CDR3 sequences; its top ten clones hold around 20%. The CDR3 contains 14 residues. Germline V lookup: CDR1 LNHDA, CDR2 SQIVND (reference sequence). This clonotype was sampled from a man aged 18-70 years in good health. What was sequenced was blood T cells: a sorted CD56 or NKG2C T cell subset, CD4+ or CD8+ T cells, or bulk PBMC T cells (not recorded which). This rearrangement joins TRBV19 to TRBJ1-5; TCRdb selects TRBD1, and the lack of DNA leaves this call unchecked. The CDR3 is CASSGNREAQPQHF.